This TCR beta chain emerged from a study of PD-1 blockade in classical Hodgkin lymphoma. Germline CDR1 is SGHTA and CDR2 is FQGNSA. The length of the CDR3 is 12 residues. V lost 5 bases to trimming and J lost 2 bases, with 5 bases between them. Time point here: cycle 4 day 1 (C4D1), after 6 weeks of nivolumab. Brentuximab vedotin exposure varied among the patients, all of whom had relapsed after autologous stem cell transplantation. The assay was immunoSEQ multiplex PCR, and TCRdb's table has in-frame clones only and misses some. The sample consists of around 23,000 clones, 85% to 90% of them appearing once.

The sequence came from a human donor with classical Hodgkin lymphoma. The chain carries TRBV7-2 and TRBJ2-3; D is unresolved. Source: peripheral blood mononuclear cells (PBMCs), taken before the fourth cycle of nivolumab. The CDR3 region is CASSLATDTQYF. Written as DNA, the CDR3 is TGTGCCAGCAGCCTCGCCACAGATACGCAGTATTTT.